The entry below gives a single T cell receptor beta chain sequence along with its context. Its antigen remains unknown. This clone may be a read error of a much larger clone one base away. Combining iRepertoire HTBI primers with Arm-PCR of CDR3 regions, the authors built TCR beta libraries. Using its own MiXCR run on the multiplex PCR reads, TCRdb lists one record per CDR3 protein. The profile shows 680,000 or so distinct CDR3 sequences, 16% of them singletons. The source of the sample is a study of regulatory T cells in long-lasting Graves disease. Whole-study findings and limits: More public clonotypes were shared by persistent patients (approximately 3,000) than by new patients (roughly 970).

As to time point: newly diagnosed GD, antithyroid drugs for less than 3 months. From RNA extracted from PBMCs, the TCR library was made. This CDR3 is 17 amino acids long. V lost 4 bases and J lost 1, with 18 bases in between. The V gene's germline CDR1 is SNHLY and CDR2 FYNNEI. These data were also reused for a study on T cells in Graves' hyperthyroidism and ophthalmopathy.

This clonotype was obtained from a woman in her thirties with Graves disease. The sequencing used peripheral blood mononuclear cells (PBMCs), collected at new diagnosis, from a patient treated with antithyroid drugs. The rearrangement uses TRBV2 and TRBJ2-3, with D hard to call. CDR3 bases: TGTGCCAGCAGTGGCGGCATGCAGACTGGCGGCACAGATACGCAGTATTTT. This encodes CASSGGMQTGGTDTQYF.